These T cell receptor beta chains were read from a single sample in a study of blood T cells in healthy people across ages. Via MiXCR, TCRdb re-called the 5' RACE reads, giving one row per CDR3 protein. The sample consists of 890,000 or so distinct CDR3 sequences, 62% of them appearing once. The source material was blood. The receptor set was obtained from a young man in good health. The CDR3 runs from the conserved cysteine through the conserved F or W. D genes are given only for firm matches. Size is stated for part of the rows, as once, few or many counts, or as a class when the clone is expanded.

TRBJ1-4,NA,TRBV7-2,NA,TGTGCCAGCAGCTTAGTTGTCCTGGGCGGGGATGAAAAACTGTTTTTT,CASSLVVLGGDEKLFF
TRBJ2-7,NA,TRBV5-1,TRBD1,TGCGCCAGCAGCCCCGACAGGGTTCCCTTCTACGAGCAGTACTTC,CASSPDRVPFYEQYF
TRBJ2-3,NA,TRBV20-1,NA,TGCAGTGCCTCCCGGGGCACAGATACGCAGTATTTT,CSASRGTDTQYF
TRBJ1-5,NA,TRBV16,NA,TGTGCCTGCAGCCAAACCCACAGCGTCCTCAATCAGCCCCAGCATTTT,CACSQTHSVLNQPQHF
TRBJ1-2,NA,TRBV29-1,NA,TGCAGCGCCCGAACGAGGGACGGGTATGGCTACACCTTC,CSARTRDGYGYTF
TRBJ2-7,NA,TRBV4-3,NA,TGCGCCAGCAGCCTAAGGTGGGGGGCCGGCGAGCAGTACTTC,CASSLRWGAGEQYF
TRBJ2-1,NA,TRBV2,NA,TGTGCCAGCGCGCGGGACACCACTAGCTCCTACAATGAGCAGTTCTTC,CASARDTTSSYNEQFF
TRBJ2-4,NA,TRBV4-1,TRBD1,TGCGCCAGCAGCTACACCGGGACAGGGGTAAAAAACATTCAGTACTTC,CASSYTGTGVKNIQYF
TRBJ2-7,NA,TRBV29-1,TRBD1,TGCAGCGTCCGGACAGGGGGCTGCGAGCAGTACTTC,CSVRTGGCEQYF
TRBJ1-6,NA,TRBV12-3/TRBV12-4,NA,TGTGCCAGCAGTTACGGTAATTCACCCCTCCACTTT,CASSYGNSPLHF
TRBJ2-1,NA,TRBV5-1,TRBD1,TGCGCCAGCAGCTCACCCGGACAGGGTAACAATGAGCAGTTCTTC,CASSSPGQGNNEQFF
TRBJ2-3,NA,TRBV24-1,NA,TGTGCCACCAGTGATCCGGGACGAGTGTATGCAGATACGCAGTATTTT,CATSDPGRVYADTQYF
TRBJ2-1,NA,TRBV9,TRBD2,TGTGCCAGCAGCCCCCGACTAGCGGGGGGGTTCAATGAGCAGTTCTTC,CASSPRLAGGFNEQFF
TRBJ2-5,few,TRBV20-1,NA,TGCAGTGCTATCTTCGCTGGGGCCGAGACCCAGTACTTC,CSAIFAGAETQYF
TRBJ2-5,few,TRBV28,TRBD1,TGTGCCAGCAGTTTGGGGGACAGGGGCTTGGGAGAGACCCAGTACTTC,CASSLGDRGLGETQYF
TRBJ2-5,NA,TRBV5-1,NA,TGCGCCAGCAGCCTGGAAGGGGCCCAGTACTTC,CASSLEGAQYF
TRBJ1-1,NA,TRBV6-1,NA,TGTGCCAGCAGAACAGAGACTGAAGCTTTCTTT,CASRTETEAFF
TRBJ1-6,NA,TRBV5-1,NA,TGCGCCAGCAGAGGAGACGGCTCCTATAATTCACCCCTCCACTTT,CASRGDGSYNSPLHF
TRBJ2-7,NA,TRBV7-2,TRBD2,TGTGCCAGCAGCTTAGGGGTAGCGGGCTCCTACAATGAGCAGTACTTC,CASSLGVAGSYNEQYF
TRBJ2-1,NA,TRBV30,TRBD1,TGTGCCTGGAGTGAAGCCTCTGACAGGGGGCAGTTCTTC,CAWSEASDRGQFF
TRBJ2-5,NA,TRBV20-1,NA,TGCAGTGCTCCTAACAACAACGCGGGGCGGTGGTACTTC,CSAPNNNAGRWYF
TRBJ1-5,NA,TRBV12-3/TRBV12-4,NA,TGTGCCAGCAGTTTGAGCCAGGGAGAGGGGCAGCCCCAGCATTTT,CASSLSQGEGQPQHF
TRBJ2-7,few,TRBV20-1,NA,TGCAGTGCGGATCATGACAGGTCGTTCGCCTACGAGCAGTACTTC,CSADHDRSFAYEQYF
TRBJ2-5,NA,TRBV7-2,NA,TGTGCCAGCAGCTTACGGCGGGGTCAGCAGACCCAGTACTTC,CASSLRRGQQTQYF
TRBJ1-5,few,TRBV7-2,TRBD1,TGTGCCAGCAGCCCCGGGACAGGGGGGGGAGATCAGCCCCAGCATTTT,CASSPGTGGGDQPQHF
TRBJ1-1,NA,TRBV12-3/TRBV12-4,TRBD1,TGTGCCAGCAGTAGACAGGGTTACACTGAAGCTTTCTTT,CASSRQGYTEAFF
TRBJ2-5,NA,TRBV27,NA,TGTGCCAGCAGTCGGGACTTTTGGGAGACCCAGTACTTC,CASSRDFWETQYF
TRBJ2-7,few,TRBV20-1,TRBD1,TGCAGTGCTAGAAGCCGGACAGGGACCTACGAGCAGTACTTC,CSARSRTGTYEQYF
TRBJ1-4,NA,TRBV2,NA,TGTGCCAGCAGTGCGGCCGAGAACCTTAATGAAAAACTGTTTTTT,CASSAAENLNEKLFF
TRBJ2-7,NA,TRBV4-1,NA,TGCGCCAGCAGCCAAGGTCGGGCGGATGTCTACGAGCAGTACTTC,CASSQGRADVYEQYF
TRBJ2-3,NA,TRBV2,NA,TGTGCCAGCAGTGAAGCGCTTACGCTAGATTTATATACGCAGTATTTT,CASSEALTLDLYTQYF
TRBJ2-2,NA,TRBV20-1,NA,TGCAGTACTTCAGAGCTGAGGGGAGCCGGGGAGCTGTTTTTT,CSTSELRGAGELFF
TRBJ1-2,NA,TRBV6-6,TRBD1,TGTGCCAGCAATCGAGGACAGGCTGACTATGGCTACACCTTC,CASNRGQADYGYTF
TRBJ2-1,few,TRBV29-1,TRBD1,TGCAGCGGGATGGGACAGGCAAGCTCCTACAATGAGCAGTTCTTC,CSGMGQASSYNEQFF
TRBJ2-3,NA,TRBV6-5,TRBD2,TGTGCCAGCAGTTACTCGGGACTAGCTGTAGATACGCAGTATTTT,CASSYSGLAVDTQYF